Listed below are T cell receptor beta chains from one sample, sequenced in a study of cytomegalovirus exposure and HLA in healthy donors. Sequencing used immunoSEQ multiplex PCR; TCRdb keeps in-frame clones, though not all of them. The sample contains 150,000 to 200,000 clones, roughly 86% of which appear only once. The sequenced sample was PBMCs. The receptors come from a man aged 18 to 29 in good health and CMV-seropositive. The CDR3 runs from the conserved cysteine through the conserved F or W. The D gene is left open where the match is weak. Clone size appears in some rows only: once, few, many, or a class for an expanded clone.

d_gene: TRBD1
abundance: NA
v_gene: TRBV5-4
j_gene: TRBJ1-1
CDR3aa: CASSFHRGEAFF
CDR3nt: TGTGCCAGCAGCTTTCACAGGGGTGAAGCTTTCTTT

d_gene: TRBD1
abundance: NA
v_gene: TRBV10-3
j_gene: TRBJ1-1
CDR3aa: CAISDPTGGNTEAFF
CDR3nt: TGTGCCATCAGTGACCCAACAGGGGGGAACACTGAAGCTTTCTTT

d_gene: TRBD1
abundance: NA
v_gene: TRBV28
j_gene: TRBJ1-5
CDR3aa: CASSLPGTARRPQHF
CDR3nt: TGTGCCAGCAGTTTACCTGGGACAGCGAGGCGGCCCCAGCATTTT

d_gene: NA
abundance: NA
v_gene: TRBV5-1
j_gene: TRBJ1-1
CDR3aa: CASSLVVGANTEAFF
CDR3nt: TGCGCCAGCAGCTTGGTCGTAGGGGCGAACACTGAAGCTTTCTTT

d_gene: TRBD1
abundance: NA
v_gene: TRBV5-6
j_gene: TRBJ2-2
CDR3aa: CASSKQGAYTGELFF
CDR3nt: TGTGCCAGCAGCAAACAGGGGGCTTATACCGGGGAGCTGTTTTTT

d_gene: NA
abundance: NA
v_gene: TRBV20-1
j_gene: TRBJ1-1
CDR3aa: CSAREGTQAFF
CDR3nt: TGCAGTGCTAGAGAAGGGACTCAAGCTTTCTTT

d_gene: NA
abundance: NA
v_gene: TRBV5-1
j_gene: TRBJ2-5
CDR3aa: CASSLLGEGQETQYF
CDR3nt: TGCGCCAGCAGCTTGTTGGGAGAAGGCCAAGAGACCCAGTACTTC

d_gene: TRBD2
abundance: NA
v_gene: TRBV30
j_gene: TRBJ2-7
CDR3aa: CAWSVTSGNHEQYF
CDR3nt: TGTGCCTGGAGTGTAACTAGCGGGAACCACGAGCAGTACTTC

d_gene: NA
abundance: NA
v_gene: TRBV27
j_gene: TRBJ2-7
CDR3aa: CASSRGRQYSYEQYF
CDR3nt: TGTGCCAGCAGTCGCGGGCGCCAGTACTCCTACGAGCAGTACTTC

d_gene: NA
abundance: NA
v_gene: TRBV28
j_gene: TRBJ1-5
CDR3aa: CASSLIIGRALDQPQHF
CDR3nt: TGTGCCAGCAGTTTGATAATAGGCAGGGCTTTAGATCAGCCCCAGCATTTT

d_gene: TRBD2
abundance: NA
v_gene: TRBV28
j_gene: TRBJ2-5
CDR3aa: CASSFWSWAGGKGETQYF
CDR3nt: TGTGCCAGCAGTTTTTGGTCCTGGGCGGGAGGTAAAGGAGAGACCCAGTACTTC

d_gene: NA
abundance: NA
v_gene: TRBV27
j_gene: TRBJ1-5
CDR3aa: CASSLRAGNQPQHF
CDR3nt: TGTGCCAGCAGTTTAAGGGCAGGGAATCAGCCCCAGCATTTT

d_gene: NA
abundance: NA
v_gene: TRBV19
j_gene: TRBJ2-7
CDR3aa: CASSAGAEYEQYF
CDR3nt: TGTGCCAGTTCCGCGGGGGCTGAATACGAGCAGTACTTC

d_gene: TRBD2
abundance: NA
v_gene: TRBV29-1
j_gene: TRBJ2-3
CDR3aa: CSVEGGLAEITDTQYF
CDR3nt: TGCAGCGTTGAGGGGGGACTAGCGGAGATCACAGATACGCAGTATTTT

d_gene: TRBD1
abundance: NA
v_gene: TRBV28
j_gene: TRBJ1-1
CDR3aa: CASHTGGARGKTEAFF
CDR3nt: TGTGCCAGTCATACAGGGGGCGCCCGTGGTAAAACTGAAGCTTTCTTT

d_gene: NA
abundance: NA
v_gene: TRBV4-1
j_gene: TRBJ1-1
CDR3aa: CASSQDRGNTEAFF
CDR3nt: TGCGCCAGCAGCCAAGACAGGGGGAACACTGAAGCTTTCTTT

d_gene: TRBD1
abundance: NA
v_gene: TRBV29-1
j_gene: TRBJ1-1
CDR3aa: CSVELDRGEAFF
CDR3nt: TGCAGCGTTGAATTGGACAGGGGTGAAGCTTTCTTT

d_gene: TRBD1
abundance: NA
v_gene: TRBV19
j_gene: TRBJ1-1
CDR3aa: CASSTRDRGVTEAFF
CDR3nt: TGTGCCAGTAGTACCCGGGACAGGGGGGTCACTGAAGCTTTCTTT

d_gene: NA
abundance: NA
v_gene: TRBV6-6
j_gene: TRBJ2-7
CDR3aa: CASSLLDGAYEQYF
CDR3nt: TGTGCCAGCAGCCTCTTGGACGGGGCCTACGAGCAGTACTTC

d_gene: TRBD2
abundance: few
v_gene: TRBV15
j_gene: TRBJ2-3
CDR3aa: CATMGASGRWADTQYF
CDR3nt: TGTGCCACCATGGGTGCTAGCGGGAGATGGGCAGATACGCAGTATTTT

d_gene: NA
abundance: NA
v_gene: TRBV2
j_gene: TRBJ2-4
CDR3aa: CASSGGVEKNIQYF
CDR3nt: TGTGCCAGCAGTGGGGGGGTAGAAAAAAACATTCAGTACTTC

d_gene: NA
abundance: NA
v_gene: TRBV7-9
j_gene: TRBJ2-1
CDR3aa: CASSPAPQFFYNEQFF
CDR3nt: TGTGCCAGCAGCCCCGCTCCGCAGTTCTTTTACAATGAGCAGTTCTTC

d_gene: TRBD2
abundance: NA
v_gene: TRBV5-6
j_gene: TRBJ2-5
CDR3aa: CASNEGGGGRQETQYF
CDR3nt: TGTGCCAGCAACGAGGGCGGGGGGGGGAGACAAGAGACCCAGTACTTC

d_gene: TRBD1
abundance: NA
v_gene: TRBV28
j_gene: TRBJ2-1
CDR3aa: CASSHRDRSSSYNEQFF
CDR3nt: TGTGCCAGCAGTCACCGGGACAGGAGTTCCTCCTACAATGAGCAGTTCTTC

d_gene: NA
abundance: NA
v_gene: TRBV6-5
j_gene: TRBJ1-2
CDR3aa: CASSYWGGRDFYGYTF
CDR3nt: TGTGCCAGCAGTTACTGGGGGGGAAGGGACTTCTATGGCTACACCTTC

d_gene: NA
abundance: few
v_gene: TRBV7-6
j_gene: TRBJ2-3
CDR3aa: CASSHRLGSDTQYF
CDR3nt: TGTGCCAGCAGCCACCGACTAGGATCCGATACGCAGTATTTT

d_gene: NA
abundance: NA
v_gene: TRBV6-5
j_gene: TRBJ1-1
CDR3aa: CASSYAPGGNTEAFF
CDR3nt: TGTGCCAGCAGTTACGCTCCAGGAGGGAACACTGAAGCTTTCTTT

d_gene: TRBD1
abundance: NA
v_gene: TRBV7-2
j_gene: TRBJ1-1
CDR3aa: CASRQQGARTEAFF
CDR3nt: TGTGCCAGCAGACAACAGGGGGCCCGGACTGAAGCTTTCTTT

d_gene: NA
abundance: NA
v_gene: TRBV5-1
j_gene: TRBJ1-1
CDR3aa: CASSSRGREAFF
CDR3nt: TGCGCCAGCAGCAGCAGGGGCAGAGAAGCTTTCTTT

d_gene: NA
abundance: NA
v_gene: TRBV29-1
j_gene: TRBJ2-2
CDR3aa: CSVPDWNTGELFF
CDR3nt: TGCAGCGTACCGGACTGGAACACCGGGGAGCTGTTTTTT